One and the same sample provided the 20 T cell receptor beta chains below, sequenced in a study of technical replicates of blood from a few donors. Data came from immunoSEQ multiplex PCR; TCRdb stores just in-frame clones and leaves some out. Here the sample spans fewer than 90,000 clones, roughly 90% being singletons. The source material was T cells isolated from PBMCs. These receptor sequences come from a human donor in good health.

The V and J genes are TRBV28 and TRBJ2-7; D ambiguous. The CDR3 extends over 15 amino acids. CDR1 is MDHEN, CDR2 SYDVKM, per germline. V was trimmed by 8 bases and J by 0 bases, leaving 17 bases between them. CDR3 DNA: TGTGCCAGCCCCCCGAGTATCTGGAGCTCCTACGAGCAGTACTTC. Residues: CASPPSIWSSYEQYF.

The J gene is TRBJ2-7, the V gene TRBV9; 8 bases map to TRBD2. Trimming took 0 bases from V and 2 from J; bases not matched to a gene: 4. The CDR3 length is 15 residues. From germline, CDR1 is SGDLS and CDR2 YYNGEE. DNA for the CDR3: TGTGCCAGCAGCGTAGGGGGTAGCGGGGCCTACGAGCAGTACTTC. Translation gives CASSVGGSGAYEQYF.

The CDR3 spells CASSLGRVANEQFF. The DNA of the CDR3 is TGTGCCAGCAGCTTAGGGAGGGTGGCCAATGAGCAGTTCTTC. This chain connects TRBV7-2 to TRBJ2-1, with TRBD2 as a possible D gene (6 bases). CDR3 length: 14 amino acids. Trimming cost V 1 base and J 6 bases, with 10 bases left between them. The germline V gene encodes CDR1 SGHTA and CDR2 FQGNSA.

The V and J genes are TRBV7-2 and TRBJ2-3, with D possibly matching TRBD1 (6 bases). This CDR3 comprises 15 residues. The V end was cut by 5 bases, the J end by 2 bases, with 14 bases between. CDR1 SGHTA and CDR2 FQGNSA come from the germline V gene. DNA for the CDR3: TGTGCCAGCAGCCAGGACAGAATAAACACAGATACGCAGTATTTT. It translates to CASSQDRINTDTQYF.

V is TRBV15 and J is TRBJ2-1; D is perhaps TRBD1 (5 bases). V dropped 1 base and J dropped 4 bases, with 17 bases sitting between them. Germline V gene lookup returns CDR1 LNHNV and CDR2 YYDKDF (reference sequence). This CDR3 comprises 17 residues. Here the CDR3 reads CATSRAATGPFYNEQFF. In DNA form, the CDR3 reads TGTGCCACCAGCAGAGCCGCCACAGGTCCTTTTTACAATGAGCAGTTCTTC.

V gene TRBV15 combines with J gene TRBJ2-1; D is possibly TRBD1 (6 bases). The CDR3 totals 15 residues. Germline V gene lookup returns CDR1 LNHNV and CDR2 YYDKDF (reference sequence). V gave up 3 bases and J gave up 8 bases, with 17 bases separating them. The CDR3 reads CATSSLKWTVHEQFF. The CDR3 DNA is TGTGCCACCAGCAGCCTAAAGTGGACAGTGCATGAGCAGTTCTTC.

This clone was counted once. The chain combines TRBV10-3 with TRBJ1-1; TRBD1 matches at 11 bases. V trimming: 5 bases; J trimming: 12 bases; junction bases outside the gene matches: 5. CDR1 ENHRY and CDR2 SYGVKD come from the germline V gene. The CDR3 sequence is 12 residues long. The CDR3 sequence is CAISRDRGESFF. CDR3 in DNA: TGTGCCATCAGTAGGGACAGGGGGGAATCTTTCTTT.

The chain employs TRBV5-1 and TRBJ2-5; 9 bases match TRBD1. This CDR3 is 15 amino acids long. V lost 0 bases and J lost 5; bases outside the gene matches: 5. CDR1 is SGHRS, CDR2 YFSETQ, per germline. The chain's CDR3 is CASSLGDRAGETQYF. The CDR3 bases are TGCGCCAGCAGCTTGGGGGACAGGGCGGGCGAGACCCAGTACTTC.

The chain joins TRBV12-5 to TRBJ2-3; D gene ambiguous. CDR3 length: 14 amino acids. V was shortened by 3 bases and J by 0 bases, with 7 bases between the two germline ends. Germline V gene lookup returns CDR1 LGHNT and CDR2 FRNRAP. The CDR3 loop reads CASGFLTSTDTQYF. In DNA, the CDR3 is TGTGCTAGTGGTTTTCTCACTAGCACAGATACGCAGTATTTT.

This rearrangement joins TRBV19 to TRBJ1-2; D is unclear. CDR1 is LNHDA and CDR2 is SQIVND in the germline V gene (reference sequence). There are 12 residues in the CDR3. Trimming removed 7 bases at V and 3 bases at J, with 9 bases between. CDR3 sequence reads: CASTLGYYGYTF. DNA of the CDR3: TGTGCCAGTACCCTTGGCTACTATGGCTACACCTTC.

The chain joins TRBV6-5 to TRBJ2-1; D is unresolved. This CDR3 spans 12 amino acids. V lost 8 bases, J lost 4 bases, and 9 bases lay in between. Germline CDR1 and CDR2: MNHEY and SVGAGI. Here the CDR3 DNA reads TGTGCCAGCCGTACAAATTACAATGAGCAGTTCTTC. It is translated as CASRTNYNEQFF.

The CDR3 loop is CASSQTQTGTPPPSYGYTF. CDR3 nucleotides: TGTGCCAGCAGCCAAACCCAAACTGGGACACCACCACCCAGCTATGGCTACACCTTC. The rearrangement joins TRBV16 to TRBJ1-2; tentative D call: TRBD1 (6 bases). Germline CDR1 reads KGHSY; CDR2 reads FQNENV. The CDR3 is 19 amino acids. Trimming left V 2 bases short and J 4 bases short, with 26 bases between.

The chain recombines TRBV27 with TRBJ2-5; TRBD2 aligns across 10 bases. The CDR3 consists of 15 residues. J was trimmed by 5 bases and V by 2 bases; bases with no gene match: 5. CDR1 and CDR2 from the germline V gene are MNHEY and SMNVEV (reference sequence). CDR3 coding DNA: TGTGCCAGCAGTTTAATGTCTAGCGGGAGTGAGACCCAGTACTTC. Protein sequence: CASSLMSSGSETQYF.

The chain recombines TRBV30 with TRBJ2-2, with unresolved D. CDR1 and CDR2 from the germline V gene are GTSNPN and SVGIG (reference sequence). The CDR3 covers 13 residues. V was trimmed by 0 bases and J by 4 bases, leaving 6 bases between them. CDR3 nucleotide sequence: TGTGCCTGGAGTGTTGGCTTCACCGGGGAGCTGTTTTTT. It codes for CAWSVGFTGELFF.

This clone occurred once. The chain uses TRBV10-1 and TRBJ2-7; 14 positions match TRBD2. The CDR3 loop spans 16 amino acids. The J segment lost 4 bases and the V segment lost 3 bases, leaving 5 bases of the junction unmatched. Germline V gene data show CDR1 as WNHNN and CDR2 as SYGVQD (reference sequence). This CDR3 is CASSDPGLAGDYEQYF. The CDR3 bases are TGCGCCAGCAGTGACCCGGGACTAGCGGGAGATTACGAGCAGTACTTC.

This chain joins TRBV30 and TRBJ1-2, with a possible D match to TRBD1 (6 bases). The V end lost 3 bases, the J end lost 8 bases, and 16 bases lay between the germline ends. The germline V gene encodes CDR1 GTSNPN and CDR2 SVGIG (reference sequence). The CDR3 extends over 13 amino acids. CDR3 residues: CAWRTGGQWGYTF. The CDR3 nucleotides are TGTGCCTGGAGAACGGGGGGCCAGTGGGGCTACACCTTC.

The rearrangement links TRBV9 to TRBJ1-2; D unclear. There are 14 residues in the CDR3. Trimming took 0 bases from V and 0 from J, leaving 6 bases between them. Germline-derived CDR1 and CDR2 are SGDLS and YYNGEE. CDR3 coding DNA: TGTGCCAGCAGCGTAGAGGACTCTAACTATGGCTACACCTTC. Translating gives CASSVEDSNYGYTF.

The chain recombines TRBV14 with TRBJ2-1; 9 bases line up with TRBD2. The J segment lost 8 bases and the V segment lost 2 bases, leaving 7 bases of the junction unmatched. Germline loops: CDR1 SGHDN, CDR2 FVKESK. CDR3 size: 15 residues. The chain's CDR3 is CASSQFSGSTYEQFF. The CDR3 nucleotides read TGTGCCAGCAGCCAATTTAGCGGGAGTACCTATGAGCAGTTCTTC.

The V and J genes are TRBV15 and TRBJ2-7; 8 nucleotides line up with TRBD1. Per germline, CDR1 LNHNV and CDR2 YYDKDF (reference sequence). The J segment lost 7 bases and the V segment lost 0 bases, leaving 8 bases of the junction unmatched. The CDR3 spans 15 residues. The CDR3 nucleotides are TGTGCCACCAGCAGAGAAGGGCAGGGGGCGGGTGAGCAGTACTTC. This sequence encodes CATSREGQGAGEQYF.

The chain uses TRBV7-6 and TRBJ2-7, with a tentative D call TRBD1 (6 bases). Per the germline V gene, CDR1 is SGHVS and CDR2 is FNYEAQ. The CDR3 consists of 14 residues. Trimming took 8 bases from V and 5 from J, leaving 19 bases between them. As DNA, the CDR3 is TGTGCCAGCCACCACATATACAGGGTCCACGAGCAGTACTTC. It codes for CASHHIYRVHEQYF.